This passage covers 5 T cell receptor beta chains from one sample sequenced in a study of T cell responses to AZD1222 COVID-19 vaccine. Produced via immunoSEQ multiplex PCR; TCRdb's table is partial and in-frame only. The sample carries roughly 150,000 clones, 90% to 95% recorded once. This specimen consisted of peripheral blood, obtained 28 days after the second AZD1222 dose. The origin of the receptors is an adult who received the AZD1222 COVID-19 vaccine.

J is TRBJ1-2 and V is TRBV7-2; D is undetermined. The CDR3 sequence is 12 residues long. V was trimmed by 6 bases and J by 10 bases, leaving 15 bases between them. CDR1 is SGHTA, CDR2 FQGNSA, per germline. The CDR3 loop is CASSRTGDNYTF. The DNA for the CDR3 is TGTGCCAGCAGTCGAACCGGGGATAACTACACCTTC.

The rearrangement links TRBV13 to TRBJ2-7; D ambiguous. V was trimmed by 3 bases and J by 4 bases, leaving 10 bases between them. Germline lookup yields CDR1 PRHDT and CDR2 FYEKMQ (reference sequence). The CDR3 is 13 residues long. The CDR3, as DNA: TGTGCCAGCAGCTTTTACGGGCGGTACGAGCAGTACTTC. Protein sequence: CASSFYGRYEQYF.

This chain connects TRBV6-5 to TRBJ2-7; no definite D call. Trimming took off 8 bases at V and 0 bases at J, with 8 bases between the two ends. This CDR3 is 12 amino acids long. Germline CDR1 and CDR2: MNHEY and SVGAGI. The CDR3 reads CASRADSYEQYF. CDR3 DNA sequence: TGTGCCAGCCGGGCGGACTCCTACGAGCAGTACTTC.

The chain joins TRBV7-2 to TRBJ1-2, with TRBD1 as a possible D gene (5 bases). Trimming stripped 0 bases from V and 6 bases from J, with 11 bases between. The CDR3 extends over 14 amino acids. Germline lookup yields CDR1 SGHTA and CDR2 FQGNSA. CDR3 protein: CASSLARRDDGYTF. The CDR3 bases are TGTGCCAGCAGCTTAGCCCGCAGGGATGATGGCTACACCTTC.

The rearrangement uses TRBV14 and TRBJ1-4, with TRBD1 identical over 7 bases. Trimming took 5 bases from V and 6 from J; bases not matched to a gene: 12. CDR3 size: 16 residues. Germline CDR1 reads SGHDN; CDR2 reads FVKESK. CDR3 sequence reads: CASSTRQGASHEKLFF. The CDR3 DNA reads as TGTGCCAGCAGCACCCGACAGGGAGCCTCCCATGAAAAACTGTTTTTT.